Listed here are 26 T cell receptor beta chains from one sample, sequenced in a study of PD-1 blockade in classical Hodgkin lymphoma. Generated by immunoSEQ multiplex PCR, the TCRdb table keeps only in-frame clones and is missing some. The sample carries 10,000 to 15,000 clones, 70% to 85% recorded once. Autologous stem cell transplantation was followed by relapse in every patient, and brentuximab vedotin exposure varied. Magnetic negative selection, applied to thawed PBMCs, was used to isolate the CD8+ T cells. The material was CD8+ T cells from blood, obtained at baseline. The source is a human donor with classical Hodgkin lymphoma.

The chain carries TRBV18 and TRBJ1-1; possibly TRBD1 for D (5 bases). This CDR3 is 13 amino acids long. Germline values: CDR1 KGHSH, CDR2 LQKENI. Trimming removed 3 bases from V and 5 bases from J, with 10 bases in between. The CDR3 DNA reads as TGTGCCAGCTCACCGGTTGGGGGAACTGAAGCTTTCTTT. Protein: CASSPVGGTEAFF.

V and J are TRBV5-1 and TRBJ2-1; tentatively, D is TRBD2 (6 bases). With 2 bases removed from V and 0 bases from J, the gap between germline ends came to 9 bases. Germline V lookup: CDR1 SGHRS, CDR2 YFSETQ. This CDR3 contains 15 residues. In DNA form, the CDR3 reads TGCGCCAGCAGCTTAACCGGGGGCTCCTACAATGAGCAGTTCTTC. Translated, it gives CASSLTGGSYNEQFF.

The chain joins TRBV6-1 to TRBJ1-2; TRBD1 is a possible D gene (5 bases). V gave up 7 bases and J gave up 2 bases, with 8 bases separating them. CDR1 is MNHNS and CDR2 is SASEGT in the germline V gene. The CDR3 loop spans 12 amino acids. This CDR3 is CASTQGNYGYTF. CDR3 nucleotide sequence: TGTGCCAGCACTCAGGGAAACTATGGCTACACCTTC.

V usage is TRBV4-1 and J usage is TRBJ1-1; no reliable D call. Per germline, CDR1 MGHRA and CDR2 YSYEKL. Trimming left V 1 base short and J 4 bases short, with 13 bases between. This CDR3 comprises 15 residues. CDR3 nucleotides: TGCGCCAGCAGCCAAGGGATGCCCGAGAGCACTGAAGCTTTCTTT. Its translation: CASSQGMPESTEAFF.

The V and J genes are TRBV5-4 and TRBJ2-5, with 7 bases identical to TRBD2. The CDR3 extends over 13 amino acids. V was pared by 3 bases and J by 2 bases, with 1 base of the junction left unmatched. CDR1 and CDR2 (germline): SGHNT, YYREEE (reference sequence). The CDR3 protein is CASSYGGQETQYF. CDR3 sequence (DNA): TGTGCCAGCAGCTACGGGGGGCAAGAGACCCAGTACTTC.

V usage is TRBV27 and J usage is TRBJ2-7, with 7 bases matching TRBD1. The CDR3 has 15 amino acids. Germline V gene sequence: CDR1 MNHEY, CDR2 SMNVEV (reference sequence). The V gene end was trimmed by 5 bases and the J gene end by 2 bases; junction bases not matched to a gene: 9. CDR3 protein: CASSPSTGSAYEQYF. CDR3 nucleotide sequence: TGTGCCAGCAGTCCCTCGACAGGGTCTGCCTACGAGCAGTACTTC.

The chain is built from TRBV7-9 and TRBJ1-2; 8 bases align to TRBD1. Unmatched junction bases numbered 2, after V lost 1 base and J lost 4 bases. The CDR3 sequence is 14 residues long. Germline CDR1 SEHNR, CDR2 FQNEAQ (reference sequence). The CDR3 DNA follows: TGTGCCAGCAGCTTAGGACAGGGGTCCTATGGCTACACCTTC. Translating it yields CASSLGQGSYGYTF.

The rearrangement uses TRBV27 and TRBJ2-7, with D hard to call. This CDR3 comprises 14 residues. The V end lost 6 bases, the J end lost 6 bases, and 18 bases lay between the germline ends. Germline assignment: CDR1 MNHEY and CDR2 SMNVEV (reference sequence). The CDR3, as DNA: TGTGCCAGCAGCCTTTACGAGACATTGGGCGAGCAGTACTTC. Amino acid sequence: CASSLYETLGEQYF.

CDR3 region: CATSRDRGFSPLHF. The CDR3 region has the DNA TGTGCCACCAGCAGAGACCGGGGCTTCTCACCCCTCCACTTT. The gene calls are TRBV15 and TRBJ1-6, with a possible D match to TRBD1 (5 bases). Germline loops: CDR1 LNHNV, CDR2 YYDKDF (reference sequence). This CDR3 is built from 14 residues. The V gene lost 0 bases and the J gene lost 10 bases, with 10 bases spanning the gap.

This chain links TRBV4-3 with TRBJ1-2; no clear D. Germline V lookup: CDR1 LGHNA, CDR2 YSLEER. Trimming pared 1 base from V and 4 bases from J, leaving 16 bases between. The CDR3 runs 16 residues. CDR3 sequence: CASSQGQSLYLYGYTF. The CDR3 coding sequence is TGCGCCAGCAGCCAAGGTCAAAGCCTCTACCTCTATGGCTACACCTTC.

The chain couples TRBV12-5 to TRBJ1-5; D not resolved. The CDR3 is 19 amino acids. Germline V gives CDR1 LGHNT, CDR2 FRNRAP. Trimming pared 0 bases from V and 0 bases from J, leaving 18 bases between. CDR3 bases: TGTGCTAGTGGTTTGGTTAGGGCCGCGGCGGGGTATAGCAATCAGCCCCAGCATTTT. It encodes CASGLVRAAAGYSNQPQHF.

V usage is TRBV6-1 and J usage is TRBJ2-3; D might be TRBD2 (6 bases). V gave up 3 bases and J gave up 5 bases, with 12 bases separating them. The germline V gene encodes CDR1 MNHNS and CDR2 SASEGT. The CDR3 is 14 amino acids. As DNA, the CDR3 is TGTGCCAGCAGTGAGAGGACGGAGGGAGATACGCAGTATTTT. It yields the protein CASSERTEGDTQYF.

The chain is built from TRBV6-5 and TRBJ1-1; D is unclear. V was trimmed by 2 bases and J by 5 bases, leaving 6 bases between them. The CDR3 runs to 12 residues. The germline gives CDR1 MNHEY, CDR2 SVGAGI. CDR3 nucleotides: TGTGCCAGCAGTTACAGGGTAACTGAAGCTTTCTTT. Amino acids: CASSYRVTEAFF.

The chain has TRBV25-1 and TRBJ2-7; possible D gene TRBD1, 5 bases. The CDR3 consists of 11 residues. V was clipped by 7 bases and J by 3 bases, with 7 bases between them. Germline values: CDR1 MGHDK, CDR2 SYGVNS. The CDR3: CASNTGYEQYF. The CDR3 DNA reads as TGTGCCAGCAACACAGGCTACGAGCAGTACTTC.

V usage is TRBV5-4 and J usage is TRBJ2-3; D is ambiguous. CDR3 length: 12 residues. Looked up from germline, CDR1 is SGHNT and CDR2 is YYREEE (reference sequence). V lost 0 bases, J lost 4 bases, and 3 bases lay in between. The CDR3 coding sequence is TGTGCCAGCAGCTTGGGCGCAGATACGCAGTATTTT. Translation: CASSLGADTQYF.

This clone was seen a few times. The rearrangement links TRBV28 to TRBJ2-3; 9 bases are shared with TRBD1. Germline V CDR1 and CDR2: MDHEN, SYDVKM. V shed 6 bases, J shed 4 bases, and the junction held 11 bases outside the gene matches. The CDR3 runs 16 residues. The CDR3 DNA is TGTGCCAGCAGAGGGTTCTTGGGACAGGGTCCAGATACGCAGTATTTT. Its translation: CASRGFLGQGPDTQYF. Filled out from reference TRBV28 and TRBJ2-3, the complete variable domain reads DVKVTQSSRYLVKRTGEKVFLECVQDMDHENMFWYRQDPGLGLRLIYFSYDVKMKEKGDIPEGYSVSREKKERFSLILESASTNQTSMYLCASRGFLGQGPDTQYFGPGTRLTVL.

The rearrangement uses TRBV5-1 and TRBJ2-7; D is perhaps TRBD1 or TRBD2 (5 bases each). The CDR3 extends over 16 amino acids. From germline, CDR1 is SGHRS and CDR2 YFSETQ. The germline V and J ends were trimmed by 0 bases and 1 base, with 14 bases remaining between them. Here the CDR3 reads CASSLARDGRSYEQYF. The CDR3 DNA follows: TGCGCCAGCAGCTTGGCAAGGGACGGCAGGTCCTACGAGCAGTACTTC.

This clone has a handful of counts. The rearrangement uses TRBV5-4 and TRBJ1-5; 7 nucleotides align to TRBD1. J lost 0 bases, V lost 6 bases, and 12 bases had no gene match. The germline V gene encodes CDR1 SGHNT and CDR2 YYREEE (reference sequence). CDR3 length equals 17 residues. The CDR3 DNA reads TGTGCCAGCACCAAAAACCGGGACAGATATAGCAATCAGCCCCAGCATTTT. Translating it yields CASTKNRDRYSNQPQHF.

The chain is built from TRBV25-1 and TRBJ2-7; 9 nucleotides agree with TRBD1. This CDR3 is built from 17 residues. The germline V gene has CDR1 MGHDK and CDR2 SYGVNS. The trim removed 4 bases at V and 1 base at J, leaving 11 bases unmatched. The CDR3 here is CASSGPPRDRASYEQYF. DNA of the CDR3: TGTGCCAGCAGTGGCCCACCCCGGGACAGGGCGTCCTACGAGCAGTACTTC.

The V call is TRBV15, the J call TRBJ1-3; 7 positions match TRBD1. CDR1 is LNHNV and CDR2 is YYDKDF in the germline V gene (reference sequence). The CDR3 length is 16 residues. V shed 0 bases, J shed 2 bases, and the junction held 4 bases outside the gene matches. CDR3 coding DNA: TGTGCCACCAGCAGAGAGGCAGGGGGTGCTGGAAACACCATATATTTT. Amino acid sequence: CATSREAGGAGNTIYF.

This chain joins TRBV21-1 and TRBJ1-2. TRBV21-1 is reported as a pseudogene. This CDR3 has 15 residues. CDR3 coding DNA: TGTGCCAGCAGCTCCCGGGCTCAAAAAGGCTATGGCTACACCTTC. Amino acids: CASSSRAQKGYGYTF.

This clone occurred a few times. The J gene is TRBJ1-2, the V gene TRBV7-3; D may be TRBD1 (5 bases). Between the trimmed V and J ends, which lost 2 bases and 8 bases, there was a span of 9 bases. This CDR3 contains 12 residues. Germline V lookup: CDR1 SGHTA, CDR2 FQGTGA. CDR3 in DNA: TGTGCCAGCAGCTTAGGCAGGGAGGGCTACACCTTC. Protein: CASSLGREGYTF.

V and J are TRBV4-3 and TRBJ2-5; TRBD1 aligns across 7 bases. The length of the CDR3 is 16 residues. J lost 5 bases, V lost 2 bases, and 11 bases had no gene match. Germline lookup yields CDR1 LGHNA and CDR2 YSLEER. CDR3 nucleotides: TGCGCCAGCAGCCAAAATGGGGGACAGACTCATGAGACCCAGTACTTC. Its protein is CASSQNGGQTHETQYF.

This clone has only a few counts. The V gene is TRBV27, the J gene TRBJ1-2; the D gene is possibly TRBD1 (6 bases). This CDR3 has 13 residues. The V and J ends lost 2 bases and 5 bases respectively, with 9 bases between them. Germline V CDR1 and CDR2: MNHEY, SMNVEV (reference sequence). CDR3 region: CASSLLQGYGYTF. DNA of the CDR3: TGTGCCAGCAGTTTACTACAGGGATATGGCTACACCTTC.

The CDR3 region is CASSLLGAGGSTEAFF. The CDR3 bases are TGTGCCAGCAGTTTATTAGGTGCAGGGGGCTCCACTGAAGCTTTCTTT. The chain carries TRBV27 and TRBJ1-1, with 8 bases fitting TRBD1. V trimming: 1 base; J trimming: 4 bases; junction bases outside the gene matches: 8. The CDR3 spans 16 residues. Germline CDR1 MNHEY, CDR2 SMNVEV (reference sequence).

V usage is TRBV2 and J usage is TRBJ2-5; D is ambiguous. The CDR3 contains 13 residues. Between the trimmed V and J ends, which lost 1 base and 4 bases, there was a span of 7 bases. CDR1 is SNHLY, CDR2 FYNNEI, per germline. CDR3 region: CASSEVSGETQYF. In DNA form, the CDR3 reads TGTGCCAGCAGTGAAGTGTCGGGAGAGACCCAGTACTTC.